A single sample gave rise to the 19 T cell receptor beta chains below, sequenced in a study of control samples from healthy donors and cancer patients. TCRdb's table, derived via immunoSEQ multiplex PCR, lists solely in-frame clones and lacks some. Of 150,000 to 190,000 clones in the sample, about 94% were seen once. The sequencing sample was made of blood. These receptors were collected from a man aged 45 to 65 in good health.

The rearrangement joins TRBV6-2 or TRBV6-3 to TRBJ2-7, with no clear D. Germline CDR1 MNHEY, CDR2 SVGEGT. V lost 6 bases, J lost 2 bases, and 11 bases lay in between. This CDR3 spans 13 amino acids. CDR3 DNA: TGTGCCAGCAGCTCGACTCAGGCCTACGAGCAGTACTTC. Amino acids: CASSSTQAYEQYF.

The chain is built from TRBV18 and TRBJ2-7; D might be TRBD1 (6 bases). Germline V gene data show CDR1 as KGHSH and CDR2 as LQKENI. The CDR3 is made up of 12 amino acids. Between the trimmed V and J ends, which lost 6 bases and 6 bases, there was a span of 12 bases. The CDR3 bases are TGTGCCAGCTCGGGCCTAGGGGGCGAGCAGTACTTC. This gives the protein CASSGLGGEQYF.

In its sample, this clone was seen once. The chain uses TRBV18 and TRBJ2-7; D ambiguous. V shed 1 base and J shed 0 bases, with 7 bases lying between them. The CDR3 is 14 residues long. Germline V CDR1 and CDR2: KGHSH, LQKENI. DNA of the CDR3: TGTGCCAGCTCACCACAGGGCAGCTCCTACGAGCAGTACTTC. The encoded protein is CASSPQGSSYEQYF.

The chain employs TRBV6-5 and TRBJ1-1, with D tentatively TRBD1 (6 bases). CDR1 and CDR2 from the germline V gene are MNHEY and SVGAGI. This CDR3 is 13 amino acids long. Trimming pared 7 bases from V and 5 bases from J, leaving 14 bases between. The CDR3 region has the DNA TGTGCCAGCAATACCAGGGGTGATACTGAAGCTTTCTTT. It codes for CASNTRGDTEAFF.

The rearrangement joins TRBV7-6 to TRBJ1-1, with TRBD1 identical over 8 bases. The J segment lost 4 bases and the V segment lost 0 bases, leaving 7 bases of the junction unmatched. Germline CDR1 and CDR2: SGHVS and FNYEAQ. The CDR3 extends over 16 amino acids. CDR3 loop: CASSLAAGGLITEAFF. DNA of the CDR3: TGTGCCAGCAGCTTAGCGGCAGGGGGCCTCATCACTGAAGCTTTCTTT.

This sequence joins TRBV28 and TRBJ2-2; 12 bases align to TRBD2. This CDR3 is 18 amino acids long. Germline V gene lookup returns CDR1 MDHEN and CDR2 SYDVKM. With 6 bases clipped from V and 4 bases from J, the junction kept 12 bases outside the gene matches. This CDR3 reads CASSGGDLAGGGTGELFF. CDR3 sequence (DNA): TGTGCCAGCAGCGGAGGTGACCTAGCGGGAGGGGGCACCGGGGAGCTGTTTTTT.

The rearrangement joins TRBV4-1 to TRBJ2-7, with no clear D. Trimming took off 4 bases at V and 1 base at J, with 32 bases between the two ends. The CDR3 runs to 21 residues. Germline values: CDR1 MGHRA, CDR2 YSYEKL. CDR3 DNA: TGCGCCAGCAGCCGGTCGAGAGGAGATTTAGGTAGTACAACCTTATCCTACGAGCAGTACTTC. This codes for CASSRSRGDLGSTTLSYEQYF.

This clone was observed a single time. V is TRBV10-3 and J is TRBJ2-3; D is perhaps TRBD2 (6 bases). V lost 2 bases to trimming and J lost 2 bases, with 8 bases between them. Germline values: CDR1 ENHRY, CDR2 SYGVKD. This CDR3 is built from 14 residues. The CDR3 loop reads CAISETRDTDTQYF. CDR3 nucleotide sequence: TGTGCCATCAGTGAGACGCGGGACACAGATACGCAGTATTTT.

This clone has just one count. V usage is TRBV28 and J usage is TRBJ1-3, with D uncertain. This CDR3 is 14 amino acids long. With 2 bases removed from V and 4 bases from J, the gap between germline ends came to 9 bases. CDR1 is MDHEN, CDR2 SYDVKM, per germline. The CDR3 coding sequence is TGTGCCAGCAGTTTAGAACCGAGAGGAAACACCATATATTTT. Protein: CASSLEPRGNTIYF.

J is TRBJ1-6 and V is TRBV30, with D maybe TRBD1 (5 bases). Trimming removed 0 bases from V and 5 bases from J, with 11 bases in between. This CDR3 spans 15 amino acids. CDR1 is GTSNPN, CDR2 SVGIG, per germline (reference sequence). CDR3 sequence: CAWSVRQGNNSPLHF. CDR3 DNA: TGTGCCTGGAGTGTACGGCAGGGAAATAATTCACCCCTCCACTTT.

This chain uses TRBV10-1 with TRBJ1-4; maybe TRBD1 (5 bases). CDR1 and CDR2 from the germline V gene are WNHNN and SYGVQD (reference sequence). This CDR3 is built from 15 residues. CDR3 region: CAGSPHGATNEKLFF. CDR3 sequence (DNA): TGCGCAGGGAGTCCCCACGGGGCTACTAATGAAAAACTGTTTTTT.

Here the CDR3 reads CASSQPGYDPGREAFF. Written as DNA, the CDR3 is TGCGCCAGCAGCCAGCCCGGTTACGATCCCGGGCGTGAAGCTTTCTTT. J is TRBJ1-1 and V is TRBV4-1; D unclear. Germline V gene sequence: CDR1 MGHRA, CDR2 YSYEKL. The CDR3 is made up of 16 amino acids. Trimming removed 3 bases at V and 7 bases at J, with 21 bases between.

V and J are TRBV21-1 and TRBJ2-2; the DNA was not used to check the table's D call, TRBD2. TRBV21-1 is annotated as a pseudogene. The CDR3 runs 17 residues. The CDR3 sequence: CASSPRGAPSNTGELFF. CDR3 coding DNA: TGTGCCAGCAGCCCTCGGGGGGCCCCTTCGAACACCGGGGAGCTGTTTTTT.

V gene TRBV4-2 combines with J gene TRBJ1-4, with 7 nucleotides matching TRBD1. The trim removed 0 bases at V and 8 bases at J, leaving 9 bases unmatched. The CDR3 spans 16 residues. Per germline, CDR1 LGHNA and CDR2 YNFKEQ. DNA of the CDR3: TGTGCCAGCAGCCAAGATTTGCAGGGGGGTGTGGAAAAACTGTTTTTT. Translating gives CASSQDLQGGVEKLFF.

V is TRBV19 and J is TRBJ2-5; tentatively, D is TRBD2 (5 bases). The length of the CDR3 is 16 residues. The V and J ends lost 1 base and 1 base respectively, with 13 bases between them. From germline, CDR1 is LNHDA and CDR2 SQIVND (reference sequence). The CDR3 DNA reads TGTGCCAGTAGTATAGGGTGGGAGCCAAGCCAAGAGACCCAGTACTTC. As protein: CASSIGWEPSQETQYF.

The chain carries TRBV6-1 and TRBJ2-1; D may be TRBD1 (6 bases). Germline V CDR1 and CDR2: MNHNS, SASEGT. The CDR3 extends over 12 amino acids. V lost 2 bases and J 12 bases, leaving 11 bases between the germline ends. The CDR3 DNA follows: TGTGCCAGCAGTGAAACCGCGACAGGGCAGTTCTTC. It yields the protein CASSETATGQFF.

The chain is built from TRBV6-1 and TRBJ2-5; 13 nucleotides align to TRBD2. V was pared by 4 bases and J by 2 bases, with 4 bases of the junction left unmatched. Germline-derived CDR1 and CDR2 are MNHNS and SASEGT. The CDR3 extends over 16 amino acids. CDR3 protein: CASSAGLAGLQETQYF. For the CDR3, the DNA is TGTGCCAGCAGTGCGGGACTAGCGGGGCTTCAAGAGACCCAGTACTTC.

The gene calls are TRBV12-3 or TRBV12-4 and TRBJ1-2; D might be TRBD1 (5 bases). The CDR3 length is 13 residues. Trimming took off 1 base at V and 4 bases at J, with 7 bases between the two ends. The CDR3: CASSLGTIYGYTF. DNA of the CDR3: TGTGCCAGCAGTTTAGGGACAATCTATGGCTACACCTTC.

Written as DNA, the CDR3 is TGTGCCAGCAGCGTAAGCTCGGGCCGCTCCTACAATGAGCAGTTCTTC. As protein: CASSVSSGRSYNEQFF. V usage is TRBV9 and J usage is TRBJ2-1; D remains ambiguous. This CDR3 is 16 amino acids long. Trimming removed 1 base at V and 0 bases at J, with 11 bases between. CDR1 and CDR2 from the germline V gene are SGDLS and YYNGEE.